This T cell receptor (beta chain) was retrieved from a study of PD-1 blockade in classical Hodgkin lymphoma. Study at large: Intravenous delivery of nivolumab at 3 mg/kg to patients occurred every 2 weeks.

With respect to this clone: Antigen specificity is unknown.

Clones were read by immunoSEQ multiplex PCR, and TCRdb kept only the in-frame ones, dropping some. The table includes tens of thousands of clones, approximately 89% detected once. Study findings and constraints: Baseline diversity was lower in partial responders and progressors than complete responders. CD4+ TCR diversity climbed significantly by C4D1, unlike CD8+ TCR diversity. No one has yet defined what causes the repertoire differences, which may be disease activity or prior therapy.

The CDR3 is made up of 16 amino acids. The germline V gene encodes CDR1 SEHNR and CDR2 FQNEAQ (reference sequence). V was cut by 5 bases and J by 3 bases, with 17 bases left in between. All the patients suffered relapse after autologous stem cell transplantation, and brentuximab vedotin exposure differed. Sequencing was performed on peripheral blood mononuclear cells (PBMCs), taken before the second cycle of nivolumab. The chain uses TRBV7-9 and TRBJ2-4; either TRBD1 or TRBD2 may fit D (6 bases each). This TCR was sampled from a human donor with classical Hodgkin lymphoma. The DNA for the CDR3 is TGTGCCAGCAGCATCCCGGGGGCGAGCGGCAAAAACATTCAGTACTTC. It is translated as CASSIPGASGKNIQYF.